Following are 3 T cell receptor beta chains from one sample sequenced in a study of cytotoxic CD8 clonotypes in ibrutinib-treated CLL. Repertoires were generated with immunoSEQ multiplex PCR, while TCRdb's copy carries only in-frame clones and drops some. This sample has about 120,000 clones, with 70% to 90% found just once. Sequenced here: PBMCs, sampled after 24 months of ibrutinib treatment. Every receptor here comes from a human donor with chronic lymphocytic leukemia.

V is TRBV6-5 and J is TRBJ2-3; D gene unclear. Trimming left V 2 bases short and J 11 bases short, with 8 bases between. The CDR3 is 11 amino acids. The germline CDR1 and CDR2 sequences are MNHEY and SVGAGI. The CDR3 DNA follows: TGTGCCAGCAGTTACGGGCGACAGCAGTATTTT. This translates into CASSYGRQQYF.

The table lists this clone with a count of one. The J gene is TRBJ2-7, the V gene TRBV4-1; 14 nucleotides match TRBD2. Germline CDR1 is MGHRA and CDR2 is YSYEKL. The V gene end was trimmed by 4 bases and the J gene end by 7 bases; junction bases not matched to a gene: 9. The length of the CDR3 is 16 residues. The CDR3, as DNA: TGCGCCAGCAGCCGCGGGGGGACTAGCGGGAGTGGGGAGCAGTACTTC. It is translated as CASSRGGTSGSGEQYF.

In its sample, this clone was seen once. V gene TRBV27 combines with J gene TRBJ2-5, with unresolved D. The V gene's germline CDR1 is MNHEY and CDR2 SMNVEV (reference sequence). The CDR3 covers 15 residues. Between the trimmed V and J ends, which lost 3 bases and 0 bases, there was a span of 11 bases. CDR3 in amino acids: CASSFAGWNQETQYF. The CDR3 nucleotides read TGTGCCAGCAGTTTCGCCGGTTGGAACCAAGAGACCCAGTACTTC.